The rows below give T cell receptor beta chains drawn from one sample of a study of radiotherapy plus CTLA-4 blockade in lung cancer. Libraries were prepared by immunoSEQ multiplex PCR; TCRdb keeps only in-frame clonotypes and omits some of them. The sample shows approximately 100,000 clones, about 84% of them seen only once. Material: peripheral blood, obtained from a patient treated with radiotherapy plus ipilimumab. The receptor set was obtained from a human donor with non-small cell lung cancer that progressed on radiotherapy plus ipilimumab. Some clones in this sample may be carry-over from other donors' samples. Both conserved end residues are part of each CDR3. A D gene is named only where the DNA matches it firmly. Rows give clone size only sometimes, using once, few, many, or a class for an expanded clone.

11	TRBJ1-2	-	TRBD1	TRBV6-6	CASSNRGGYTF	TGTGCCAGCAGCAACAGGGGTGGCTACACCTTC
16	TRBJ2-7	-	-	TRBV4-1	CASSQEPGPSPYEQYF	TGCGCCAGCAGCCAAGAACCCGGCCCTTCGCCCTACGAGCAGTACTTC
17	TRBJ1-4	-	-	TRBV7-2	CASSQTLGRAPLEKLFF	TGTGCCAGCAGCCAAACTCTCGGCAGGGCGCCCCTGGAAAAACTGTTTTTT
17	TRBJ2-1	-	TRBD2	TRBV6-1	CASSERIAGGLYNEQFF	TGTGCCAGCAGTGAAAGGATAGCGGGGGGACTCTACAATGAGCAGTTCTTC
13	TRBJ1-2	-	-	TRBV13	CASNLGGIHGYTF	TGTGCCAGCAACTTGGGAGGGATTCATGGCTACACCTTC
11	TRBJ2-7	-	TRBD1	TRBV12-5	CASGSPTGEYF	TGTGCTAGTGGCTCCCCGACAGGGGAGTACTTC
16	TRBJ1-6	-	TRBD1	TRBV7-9	CASSLGQGARDSPLHF	TGTGCCAGCAGCTTGGGACAGGGGGCTAGGGATTCACCCCTCCACTTT
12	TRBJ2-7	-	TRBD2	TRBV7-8	CASSWAGGEQYF	TGTGCCAGCAGCTGGGCGGGAGGCGAGCAGTACTTC
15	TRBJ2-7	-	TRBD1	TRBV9	CASSVATGFAYEQYF	TGTGCCAGCAGCGTAGCGACAGGGTTCGCCTACGAGCAGTACTTC
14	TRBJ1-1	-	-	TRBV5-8	CASSPDSTVKRAFF	TGTGCCAGCAGCCCGGACAGTACCGTGAAGAGGGCTTTCTTT
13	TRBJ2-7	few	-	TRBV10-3	CAISEENLSEQYF	TGTGCCATCAGTGAGGAAAACCTGTCCGAGCAGTACTTC
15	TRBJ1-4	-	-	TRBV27	CASSLHRTAQEKLFF	TGTGCCAGCAGTTTACACAGGACAGCCCAGGAAAAACTGTTTTTT
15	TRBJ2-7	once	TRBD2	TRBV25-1	CASSPRLAGGYEQYF	TGTGCCAGCAGTCCACGACTAGCGGGAGGCTACGAGCAGTACTTC
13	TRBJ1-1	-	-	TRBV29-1	CSVTVGMNTEAFF	TGCAGTGTGACAGTCGGTATGAACACTGAAGCTTTCTTT
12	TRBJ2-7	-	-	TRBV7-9	CASSLEGFEQYF	TGTGCCAGCAGCTTAGAGGGGTTCGAGCAGTACTTC
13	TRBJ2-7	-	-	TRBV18	CASSPPDAVSPYF	TGTGCCAGCTCACCACCGGATGCGGTATCCCCGTACTTC
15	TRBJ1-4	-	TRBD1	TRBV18	CASSPNVGQENQRFF	TGTGCCAGCTCACCGAATGTGGGACAGGAGAACCAAAGGTTTTTT
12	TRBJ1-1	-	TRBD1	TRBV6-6	CASRRQGAEAFF	TGTGCCAGCAGACGACAGGGGGCCGAAGCTTTCTTT
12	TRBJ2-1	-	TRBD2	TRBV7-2	CASSLTGTSQFF	TGTGCCAGCAGCTTAACCGGGACTAGTCAGTTCTTC
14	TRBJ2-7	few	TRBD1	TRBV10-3	CAASGTGEIYEQYF	TGTGCCGCCTCCGGGACAGGGGAGATCTACGAGCAGTACTTC
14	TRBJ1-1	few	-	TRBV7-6	CASSLAGVNTEAFF	TGTGCCAGCAGCTTAGCAGGAGTTAACACTGAAGCTTTCTTT
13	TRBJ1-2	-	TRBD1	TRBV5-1	CASSQDRTYGYTF	TGCGCCAGCAGCCAGGACAGGACATATGGCTACACCTTC
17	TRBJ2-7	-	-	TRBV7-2	CASSLRLEGSSIDEQYF	TGTGCCAGCAGCTTAAGGCTGGAGGGCAGCTCGATCGACGAGCAGTACTTC
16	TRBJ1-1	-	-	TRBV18	CASSRLGSPQVTEAFF	TGTGCCAGCTCGCGGCTTGGATCTCCCCAGGTCACTGAAGCTTTCTTT
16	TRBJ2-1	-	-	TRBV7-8	CASSLVGTSSYNEQFF	TGTGCCAGCAGCTTAGTGGGTACTAGTTCCTACAATGAGCAGTTCTTC
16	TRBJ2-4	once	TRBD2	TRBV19	CASTRLAGGTKNIQYF	TGTGCCAGTACCCGACTAGCGGGGGGGACCAAAAACATTCAGTACTTC
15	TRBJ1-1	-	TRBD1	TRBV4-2	CASSQEGTANTEAFF	TGTGCCAGCAGCCAAGAAGGGACAGCGAACACTGAAGCTTTCTTT
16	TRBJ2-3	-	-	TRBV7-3	CASSLGTSGTADTQYF	TGTGCCAGCAGCCTCGGGACTTCAGGAACCGCAGATACGCAGTATTTT
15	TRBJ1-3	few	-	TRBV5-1	CASSLEGGTGNTIYF	TGCGCCAGCAGCTTGGAGGGGGGAACTGGAAACACCATATATTTT
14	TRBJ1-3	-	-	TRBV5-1	CASSSVLGGNTIYF	TGCGCCAGCAGCTCGGTCCTCGGAGGAAACACCATATATTTT
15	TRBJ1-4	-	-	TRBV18	CASSPPGGRGEKLFF	TGTGCCAGCTCACCTCCGGGAGGACGTGGCGAAAAACTGTTTTTT
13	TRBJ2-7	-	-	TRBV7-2	CASSPPGVYEQYF	TGTGCCAGCAGCCCACCTGGAGTCTACGAGCAGTACTTC
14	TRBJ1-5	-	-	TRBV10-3	CAISESTRDQPQHF	TGTGCCATCAGTGAGTCGACTCGGGATCAGCCCCAGCATTTT
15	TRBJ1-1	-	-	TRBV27	CASSSHRRPNTEAFF	TGTGCCAGCAGTTCCCACAGGAGGCCGAACACTGAAGCTTTCTTT
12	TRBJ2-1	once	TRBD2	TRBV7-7	CARLAGGIEQFF	TGTGCTAGACTAGCGGGGGGTATTGAGCAGTTCTTC
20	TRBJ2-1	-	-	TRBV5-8	CASSPPTGGWSGGAYNEQFF	TGTGCCAGCAGCCCCCCGACAGGGGGCTGGAGCGGGGGGGCCTACAATGAGCAGTTCTTC
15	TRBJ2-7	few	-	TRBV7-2	CASSLRGGGYREQYF	TGTGCCAGCAGCCTTAGGGGAGGGGGCTATCGCGAGCAGTACTTC
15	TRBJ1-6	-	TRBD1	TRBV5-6	CASSLQTGGNSPLHF	TGTGCCAGCAGCTTGCAAACAGGGGGCAATTCACCCCTCCACTTT
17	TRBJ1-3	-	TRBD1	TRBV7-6	CASSARPGTGAGNTIYF	TGTGCCAGCAGCGCAAGACCGGGGACAGGGGCTGGAAACACCATATATTTT
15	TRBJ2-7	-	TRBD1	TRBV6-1	CASSGWTGISYEQYF	TGTGCCAGCAGTGGATGGACAGGGATTTCCTACGAGCAGTACTTC
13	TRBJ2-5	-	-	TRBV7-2	CASSSMMQETQYF	TGTGCCAGCAGCTCCATGATGCAAGAGACCCAGTACTTC
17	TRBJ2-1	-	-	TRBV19	CASSPLGHPHSYNEQFF	TGTGCCAGTAGTCCTCTTGGGCATCCCCACTCCTACAATGAGCAGTTCTTC
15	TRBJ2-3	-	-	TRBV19	CASSIDRRGTDTQYF	TGTGCCAGTAGTATAGACCGCCGGGGCACAGATACGCAGTATTTT
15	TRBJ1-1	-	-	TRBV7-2	CASSPVLGEGTEAFF	TGTGCCAGCAGCCCAGTGTTAGGGGAGGGGACTGAAGCTTTCTTT
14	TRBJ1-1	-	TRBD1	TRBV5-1	CASSWGQFNTEAFF	TGCGCCAGCAGCTGGGGACAGTTTAACACTGAAGCTTTCTTT
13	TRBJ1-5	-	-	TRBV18	CASSRVGMEPQHF	TGTGCCAGCTCACGGGTGGGGATGGAGCCCCAGCATTTT
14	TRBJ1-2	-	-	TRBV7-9	CASSLQGRGDGYTF	TGTGCCAGCAGCTTACAGGGGCGCGGCGATGGCTACACCTTC
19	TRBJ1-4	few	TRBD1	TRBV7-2	CASSLGIGTGRGANEKLFF	TGTGCCAGCAGCTTAGGGATCGGGACAGGGAGGGGAGCTAATGAAAAACTGTTTTTT
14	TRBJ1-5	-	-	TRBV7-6	CASSLRGEGQPQHF	TGTGCCAGCAGCTTACGGGGGGAAGGTCAGCCCCAGCATTTT
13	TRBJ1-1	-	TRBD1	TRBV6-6	CASSYLTGDEAFF	TGTGCCAGCAGCTATCTGACAGGGGATGAAGCTTTCTTT
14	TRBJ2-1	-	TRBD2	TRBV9	CASSSGLAGGGQFF	TGTGCCAGCAGCTCCGGACTAGCGGGGGGTGGGCAGTTCTTC